The present T cell receptor (beta chain) was sequenced within a study of blood T cell repertoires in COVID-19. Background on the study: Nucleic acid was either cDNA or gDNA, and it came from T cells, B-cell-depleted T cells, or PBMCs.

Germline V gene sequence: CDR1 SNHLY, CDR2 FYNNEI. Trimming at V came to 3 bases and at J to 6 bases, leaving 5 bases not matched to a gene. The CDR3 contains 15 residues. Sequencing was performed with immunoSEQ multiplex PCR; in TCRdb, only in-frame clones are kept and a portion is missing. The top ten clones hold around 9% of a sample with about 270,000 clones, 86% of them seen once. The sequence was obtained from a man aged 35 to 55 with active or convalescent COVID-19. The chain has TRBV2 and TRBJ1-6, with 7 positions matching TRBD1. Input material: peripheral blood. The CDR3 loop is CASSDVTGSNSPLHF. The CDR3 DNA sequence: TGTGCCAGCAGTGATGTGACAGGGAGTAATTCACCCCTCCACTTT. Full variable domain (missing parts from reference TRBV2 and TRBJ1-6): EPEVTQTPSHQVTQMGQEVILRCVPISNHLYFYWYRQILGQKVEFLVSFYNNEISEKSEIFDDQFSVERPDGSNFTLKIRSTKLEDSAMYFCASSDVTGSNSPLHFGNGTRLTVT.